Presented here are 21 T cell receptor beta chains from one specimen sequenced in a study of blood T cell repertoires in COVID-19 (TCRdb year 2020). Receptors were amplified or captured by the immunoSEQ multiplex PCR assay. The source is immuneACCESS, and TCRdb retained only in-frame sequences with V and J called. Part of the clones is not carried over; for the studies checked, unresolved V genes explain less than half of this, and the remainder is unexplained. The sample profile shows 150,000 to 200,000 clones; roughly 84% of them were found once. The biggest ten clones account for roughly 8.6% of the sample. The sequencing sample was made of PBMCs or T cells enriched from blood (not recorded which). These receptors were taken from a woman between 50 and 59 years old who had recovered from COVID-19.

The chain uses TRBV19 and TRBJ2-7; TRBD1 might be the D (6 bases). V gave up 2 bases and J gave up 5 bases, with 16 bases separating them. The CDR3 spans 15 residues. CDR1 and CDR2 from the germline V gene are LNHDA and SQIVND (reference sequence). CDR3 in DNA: TGTGCCAGTAGTATAAAACAGGGCCCCCCCCACGAGCAGTACTTC. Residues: CASSIKQGPPHEQYF.

The CDR3 region is CASSLAYTGLGNTIYF. Here the CDR3 DNA reads TGCGCCAGCAGCTTGGCGTATACAGGGTTGGGAAACACCATATATTTT. The V and J genes are TRBV5-1 and TRBJ1-3; D perhaps matches TRBD1 (6 bases). This CDR3 comprises 16 residues. CDR1 is SGHRS and CDR2 is YFSETQ in the germline V gene. Trimming took off 0 bases at V and 4 bases at J, with 14 bases between the two ends. The full variable domain, rest sourced from reference TRBV5-1 and TRBJ1-3, is KAGVTQTPRYLIKTRGQQVTLSCSPISGHRSVSWYQQTPGQGLQFLFEYFSETQRNKGNFPGRFSGRQFSNSRSEMNVSTLELGDSALYLCASSLAYTGLGNTIYFGEGSWLTVV.

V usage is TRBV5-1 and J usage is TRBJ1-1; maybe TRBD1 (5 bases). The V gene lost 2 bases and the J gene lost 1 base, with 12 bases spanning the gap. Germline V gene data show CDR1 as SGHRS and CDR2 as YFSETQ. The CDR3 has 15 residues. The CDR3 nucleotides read TGCGCCAGCAGCTTTGACGGGAGGGGGAACACTGAAGCTTTCTTT. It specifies CASSFDGRGNTEAFF.

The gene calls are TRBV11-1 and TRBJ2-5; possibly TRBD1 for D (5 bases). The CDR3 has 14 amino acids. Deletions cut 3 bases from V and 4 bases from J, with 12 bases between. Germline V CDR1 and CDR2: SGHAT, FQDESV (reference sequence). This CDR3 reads CASSFARGSETQYF. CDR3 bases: TGTGCCAGCAGCTTTGCTAGGGGATCAGAGACCCAGTACTTC.

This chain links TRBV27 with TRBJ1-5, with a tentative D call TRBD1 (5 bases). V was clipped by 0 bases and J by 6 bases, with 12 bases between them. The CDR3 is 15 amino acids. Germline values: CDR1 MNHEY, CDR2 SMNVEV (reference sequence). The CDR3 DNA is TGTGCCAGCAGTTTATCCGATGGGGCTGGTCAGCCCCAGCATTTT. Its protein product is CASSLSDGAGQPQHF.

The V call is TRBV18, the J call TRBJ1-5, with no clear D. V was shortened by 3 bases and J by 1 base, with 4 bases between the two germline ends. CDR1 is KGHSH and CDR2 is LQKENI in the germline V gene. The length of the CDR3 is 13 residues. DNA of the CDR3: TGTGCCAGCTCACCGGGCAGCAATCAGCCCCAGCATTTT. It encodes CASSPGSNQPQHF. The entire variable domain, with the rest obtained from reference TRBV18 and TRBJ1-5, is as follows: NAGVMQNPRHLVRRRGQEARLRCSPMKGHSHVYWYRQLPEEGLKFMVYLQKENIIDESGMPKERFSAEFPKEGPSILRIQQVVRGDSAAYFCASSPGSNQPQHFGDGTRLSIL.

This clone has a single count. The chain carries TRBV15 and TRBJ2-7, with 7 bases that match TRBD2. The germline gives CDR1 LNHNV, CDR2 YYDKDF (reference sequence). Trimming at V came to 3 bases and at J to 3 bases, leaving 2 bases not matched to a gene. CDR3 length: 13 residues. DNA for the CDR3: TGTGCCACCAGCAGGGGGACTATCTACGAGCAGTACTTC. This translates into CATSRGTIYEQYF.

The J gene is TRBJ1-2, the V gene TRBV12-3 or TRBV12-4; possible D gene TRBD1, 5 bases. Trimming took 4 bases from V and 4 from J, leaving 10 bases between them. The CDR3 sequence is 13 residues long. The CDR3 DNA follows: TGTGCCAGCAGTTATGAAAGGGGCTATGGCTACACCTTC. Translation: CASSYERGYGYTF.

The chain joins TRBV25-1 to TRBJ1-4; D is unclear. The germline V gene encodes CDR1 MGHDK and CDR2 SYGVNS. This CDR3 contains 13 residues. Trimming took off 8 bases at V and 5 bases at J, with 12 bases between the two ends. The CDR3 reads CASSREVNEKLFF. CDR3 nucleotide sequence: TGTGCCAGCTCGAGGGAGGTAAATGAAAAACTGTTTTTT.

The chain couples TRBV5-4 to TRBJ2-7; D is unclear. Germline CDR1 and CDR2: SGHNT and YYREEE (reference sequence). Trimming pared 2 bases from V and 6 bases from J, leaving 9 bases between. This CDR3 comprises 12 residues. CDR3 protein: CASSLSDREQYF. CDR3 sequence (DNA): TGTGCCAGCAGCTTAAGCGATCGCGAGCAGTACTTC.

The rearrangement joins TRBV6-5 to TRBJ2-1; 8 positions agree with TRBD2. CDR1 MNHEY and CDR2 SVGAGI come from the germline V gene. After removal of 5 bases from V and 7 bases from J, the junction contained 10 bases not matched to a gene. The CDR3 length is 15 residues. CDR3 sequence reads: CASSSHERGLNEQFF. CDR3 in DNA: TGTGCCAGCAGTAGCCATGAGCGGGGGCTGAATGAGCAGTTCTTC.

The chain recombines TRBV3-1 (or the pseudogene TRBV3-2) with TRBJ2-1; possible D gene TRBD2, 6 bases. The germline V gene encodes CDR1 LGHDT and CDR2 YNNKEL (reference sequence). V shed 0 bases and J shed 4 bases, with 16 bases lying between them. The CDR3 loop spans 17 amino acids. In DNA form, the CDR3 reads TGTGCCAGCAGCCAAGATAAGCGAGCGCGGGGATACAATGAGCAGTTCTTC. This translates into CASSQDKRARGYNEQFF.

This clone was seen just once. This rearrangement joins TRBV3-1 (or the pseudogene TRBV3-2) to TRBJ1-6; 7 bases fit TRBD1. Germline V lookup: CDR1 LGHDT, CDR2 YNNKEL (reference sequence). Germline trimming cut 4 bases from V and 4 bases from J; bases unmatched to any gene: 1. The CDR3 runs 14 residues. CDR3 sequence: CASSLTGYNSPLHF. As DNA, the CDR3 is TGTGCCAGCAGCCTGACAGGGTATAATTCACCCCTCCACTTT.

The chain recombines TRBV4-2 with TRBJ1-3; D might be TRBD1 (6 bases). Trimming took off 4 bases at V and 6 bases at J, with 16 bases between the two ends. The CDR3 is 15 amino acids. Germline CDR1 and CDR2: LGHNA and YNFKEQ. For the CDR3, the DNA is TGTGCCAGCAGCCTACAACAGGGTGCGGTAAACACCATATATTTT. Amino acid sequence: CASSLQQGAVNTIYF.

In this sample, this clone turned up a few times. Written as DNA, the CDR3 is TGTGCCAGCAGCCGCACCGGGACAGGGGAAGGCGTCCTGACTTTC. Its translation: CASSRTGTGEGVLTF. This chain connects TRBV3-1 (or the pseudogene TRBV3-2) to TRBJ2-6, with 10 positions matching TRBD1. CDR3 length: 15 amino acids. In germline, CDR1 is LGHDT, CDR2 YNNKEL (reference sequence). After removal of 4 bases from V and 12 bases from J, the junction contained 9 bases not matched to a gene.

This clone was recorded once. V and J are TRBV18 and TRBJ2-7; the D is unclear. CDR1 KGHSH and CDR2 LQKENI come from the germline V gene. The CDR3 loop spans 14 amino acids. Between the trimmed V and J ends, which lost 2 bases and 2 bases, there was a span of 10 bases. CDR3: CASSPTWAPYEQYF. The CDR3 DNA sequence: TGTGCCAGCTCACCAACTTGGGCCCCCTACGAGCAGTACTTC.

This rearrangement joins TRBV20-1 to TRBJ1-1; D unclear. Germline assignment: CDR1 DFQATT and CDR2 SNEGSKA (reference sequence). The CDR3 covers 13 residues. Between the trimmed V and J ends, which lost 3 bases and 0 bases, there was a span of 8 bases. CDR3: CSASTVMNTEAFF. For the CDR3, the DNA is TGCAGTGCTAGTACGGTTATGAACACTGAAGCTTTCTTT.

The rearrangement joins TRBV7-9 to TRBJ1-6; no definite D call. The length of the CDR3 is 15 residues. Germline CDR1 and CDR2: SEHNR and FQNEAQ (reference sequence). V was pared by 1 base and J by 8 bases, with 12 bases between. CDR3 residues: CASSLVSGSDSPLHF. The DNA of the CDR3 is TGTGCCAGCAGCTTAGTTTCGGGTTCGGATTCACCCCTCCACTTT.

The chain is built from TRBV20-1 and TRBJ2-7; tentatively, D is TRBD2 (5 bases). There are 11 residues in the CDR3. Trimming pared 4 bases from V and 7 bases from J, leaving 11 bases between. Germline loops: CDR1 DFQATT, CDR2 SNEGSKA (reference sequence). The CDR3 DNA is TGCAGTGCTAACTCGGGGTTAGAGCAGTACTTC. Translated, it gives CSANSGLEQYF.

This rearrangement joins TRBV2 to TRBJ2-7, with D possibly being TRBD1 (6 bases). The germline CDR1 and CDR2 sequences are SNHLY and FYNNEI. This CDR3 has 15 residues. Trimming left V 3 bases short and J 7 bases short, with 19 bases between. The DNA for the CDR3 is TGTGCCAGCAGTGACCCGACAGGTTGGGCGCGGGAGCAGTACTTC. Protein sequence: CASSDPTGWAREQYF.

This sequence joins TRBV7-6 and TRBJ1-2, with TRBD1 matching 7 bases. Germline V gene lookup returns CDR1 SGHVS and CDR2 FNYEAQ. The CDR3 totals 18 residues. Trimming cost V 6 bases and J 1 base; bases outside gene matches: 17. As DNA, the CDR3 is TGTGCCAGCAGTGAGGGGGCGTCCACCCCAATAAATAACTATGGCTACACCTTC. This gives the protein CASSEGASTPINNYGYTF.